The source of this T cell receptor (beta chain) is a study of response to subunit inactivated influenza vaccine. With regard to this clonotype: Its antigen is as yet unknown.

Germline V gene data show CDR1 as LNHNV and CDR2 as YYDKDF (reference sequence). CDR3 size: 14 residues. Trimming shortened V by 4 bases and J by 0 bases, and 7 bases separated the two germline ends. General observations from the study: Every seasonal influenza vaccination brings in few new T cells, the authors suggested.

Each CDR3 protein gets one entry after TCRdb re-called the RT-PCR reads with MiXCR. The sample records roughly 630,000 distinct CDR3 sequences, about 14% being singletons. This clonotype originated in a man in his fifties or sixties who received an inactivated influenza vaccine. The chain uses TRBV15 and TRBJ2-1; D is unclear. The input for sequencing was PBMCs from blood, taken 14 to 15 days before vaccination. The CDR3 protein is CATSKSSSYNEQFF. In DNA, the CDR3 is TGTGCCACCAGCAAAAGTAGCTCCTACAATGAGCAGTTCTTC.